The clone carrying this TCR beta chain was seen a handful of times. The antigen is not known. This entry belongs to a study of regulatory T cells in long-lasting Graves disease. As for time point: newly diagnosed GD, antithyroid drugs for less than 3 months. Following extraction of RNA from PBMCs, that RNA was used to make the TCR library. V shed 3 bases and J shed 4 bases, with 10 bases lying between them. The CDR3 length is 14 residues. The germline gives CDR1 SEHNR, CDR2 FQNEAQ (reference sequence). Study-wide results and limits: Among samples with persistent disease, TRBV28, TRBJ1-2 and TRBJ2-5 were favored.

The authors built TCR beta libraries using iRepertoire HTBI primers and Arm-PCR of CDR3 regions. MiXCR, applied by TCRdb to the multiplex PCR reads, yields one record per CDR3 protein. This table has 450,000 to 600,000 distinct CDR3 sequences, roughly 16% appearing once. This sample was shared with a second study, whose subject was T cells in Graves' hyperthyroidism and ophthalmopathy.

The material sequenced was peripheral blood mononuclear cells (PBMCs), taken at new diagnosis, from a patient treated with antithyroid drugs. The clonotype comes from a man in his forties or fifties with Graves disease. V usage is TRBV7-9 and J usage is TRBJ1-5, with D maybe TRBD1 (5 bases). The CDR3: CASSLLGANQPQHF. The CDR3 bases are TGTGCCAGCAGCTTGTTAGGGGCAAATCAGCCCCAGCATTTT.